Presented here are 26 T cell receptor beta chains from one specimen sequenced in a study of T-cell memory formation after mild COVID-19. TCRdb itself ran the 5' RACE reads through MiXCR, one entry per CDR3 protein. The sample lists a few hundred thousand distinct CDR3 sequences, 15% to 20% occurring once. The specimen sequenced was PBMCs or a T cell subset sorted from them (not recorded which). These receptors originate from a man aged 18 to 29 who had mild COVID-19 (a few samples of this study predate the infection). Cell type and time point are not known.

The table lists this clonotype with a few counts. The chain employs TRBV6-5 and TRBJ1-2, with 7 bases matching TRBD1. This CDR3 has 14 residues. CDR1 is MNHEY and CDR2 is SVGAGI in the germline V gene. V shed 5 bases, J shed 0 bases, and the junction held 3 bases outside the gene matches. The CDR3 bases are TGTGCCAGCAGTGCGCAGGGGGCTAACTATGGCTACACCTTC. Its translation is CASSAQGANYGYTF.

This clonotype was observed a handful of times. The chain links TRBV12-3 or TRBV12-4 to TRBJ2-5; 9 nucleotides align to TRBD1. The CDR3 is made up of 15 amino acids. V shed 5 bases and J 5 bases; nucleotides not matched to a gene: 9. The CDR3 is CASSRGTGRLETQYF. Written as DNA, the CDR3 is TGTGCCAGCAGTCGGGGGACAGGGAGGCTTGAGACCCAGTACTTC.

CDR3 coding DNA: TGCAGTGCTAGAGATCTCGCCGGCGATGAGCAGTTCTTC. It yields the protein CSARDLAGDEQFF. The chain couples TRBV20-1 to TRBJ2-1; D unclear. Trimming removed 0 bases at V and 8 bases at J, with 11 bases between. CDR1 DFQATT and CDR2 SNEGSKA come from the germline V gene (reference sequence). The CDR3 runs to 13 residues.

This chain connects TRBV7-9 to TRBJ2-1; 12 bases fit TRBD2. J lost 7 bases, V lost 6 bases, and 13 bases had no gene match. The CDR3 extends over 17 amino acids. CDR1 is SEHNR, CDR2 FQNEAQ, per germline (reference sequence). CDR3 amino acids: CASSPRSLTSGGNEQFF. The CDR3 DNA reads TGTGCCAGCAGTCCCCGCTCGCTCACTAGCGGGGGGAATGAGCAGTTCTTC.

In this sample, this clonotype turned up many times. The rearrangement links TRBV5-1 to TRBJ2-1; TRBD2 agrees at 12 bases. Germline V gene lookup returns CDR1 SGHRS and CDR2 YFSETQ. CDR3 length: 15 residues. V was clipped by 5 bases and J by 5 bases; unmatched bases: 5. CDR3 region: CASSQTSGGNNEQFF. CDR3 nucleotides: TGCGCCAGCAGTCAGACTAGCGGGGGTAACAATGAGCAGTTCTTC.

This clonotype has only a few counts. The gene calls are TRBV5-1 and TRBJ2-5; D call uncertain. Per the germline V gene, CDR1 is SGHRS and CDR2 is YFSETQ. The CDR3 sequence is 13 residues long. Trimming shortened V by 1 base and J by 4 bases, and 8 bases separated the two germline ends. CDR3 sequence reads: CASSLQDRETQYF. The CDR3 nucleotides read TGCGCCAGCAGCTTGCAGGATAGAGAGACCCAGTACTTC.

This chain joins TRBV4-3 and TRBJ2-4, with a weak D call TRBD1 (5 bases). In germline, CDR1 is LGHNA, CDR2 YSLEER. V shed 0 bases and J shed 8 bases, with 17 bases lying between them. This CDR3 is 16 amino acids long. In DNA form, the CDR3 reads TGCGCCAGCAGCCAAGATAGAACCCGACAGTACTACATTCAGTACTTC. Residues: CASSQDRTRQYYIQYF.

The V call is TRBV28, the J call TRBJ2-7, with TRBD1 matching 7 bases. The CDR3 sequence is 14 residues long. With V trimmed by 7 bases and J by 3 bases, 9 bases remained unmatched. CDR1 is MDHEN and CDR2 is SYDVKM in the germline V gene. The CDR3 DNA is TGTGCCAGCAACAGTGACAGGGTGGGCTACGAGCAGTACGTC. Its protein is CASNSDRVGYEQYV.

This chain links TRBV6-5 with TRBJ1-1; D is ambiguous. The V end lost 7 bases, the J end lost 6 bases, and 15 bases lay between the germline ends. From germline, CDR1 is MNHEY and CDR2 SVGAGI. The CDR3 spans 13 residues. DNA for the CDR3: TGTGCCAGCACCATAGGTCCGGGAGCTGAAGCTTTCTTT. Its protein is CASTIGPGAEAFF.

This sequence joins TRBV7-9 and TRBJ1-2, with D unclear. The germline V and J ends were trimmed by 4 bases and 5 bases, with 5 bases remaining between them. The CDR3 is 11 amino acids. The germline gives CDR1 SEHNR, CDR2 FQNEAQ (reference sequence). The CDR3 nucleotides read TGTGCCAGCAGCTCCCATTATGGCTACACCTTC. It codes for CASSSHYGYTF. Full variable domain (missing parts from reference TRBV7-9 and TRBJ1-2): DTGVSQNPRHKITKRGQNVTFRCDPISEHNRLYWYRQTLGQGPEFLTYFQNEAQLEKSRLLSDRFSAERPKGSFSTLEIQRTEQGDSAMYLCASSSHYGYTFGSGTRLTVV.

V is TRBV6-2 or TRBV6-3 and J is TRBJ1-1; a possible D gene is TRBD1 (5 bases). V was trimmed by 4 bases and J by 4 bases, leaving 13 bases between them. This CDR3 region has 14 residues. Germline CDR1 MNHEY, CDR2 SVGEGT. In DNA, the CDR3 is TGTGCCAGCAGTTCAACGACAGCCCCCACTGAAGCTTTCTTT. This sequence encodes CASSSTTAPTEAFF.

The rearrangement joins TRBV7-6 to TRBJ1-2; 7 bases fit TRBD1. This CDR3 comprises 13 residues. The J segment lost 8 bases and the V segment lost 5 bases, leaving 8 bases of the junction unmatched. The germline gives CDR1 SGHVS, CDR2 FNYEAQ. Here the CDR3 reads CASSGYRGTGYTF. CDR3 nucleotides: TGTGCCAGCAGCGGATACAGGGGAACGGGCTACACCTTC.

Here the CDR3 DNA reads TGTGCCAGCAGATGGGGTCAGGGGGCAGGAAACTATGGCTACACCTTC. This translates into CASRWGQGAGNYGYTF. The J gene is TRBJ1-2, the V gene TRBV28, with TRBD1 identical over 8 bases. Germline CDR1 and CDR2: MDHEN and SYDVKM. The CDR3 runs to 16 residues. J was trimmed by 2 bases and V by 6 bases; bases with no gene match: 11.

This clonotype was seen a few times. The gene calls are TRBV6-5 and TRBJ1-2; the match to TRBD1 covers 9 bases. This CDR3 region has 15 residues. Germline V gene sequence: CDR1 MNHEY, CDR2 SVGAGI. V lost 6 bases, J lost 8 bases, and 13 bases stayed unmatched. The CDR3, as DNA: TGTGCCAGCAGCCGCTGGACCGACAGGGGGAAGGGCTACACCTTC. Its translation: CASSRWTDRGKGYTF.

This clonotype was picked up many times. The chain uses TRBV15 and TRBJ2-6; 8 nucleotides align to TRBD1. Germline-derived CDR1 and CDR2 are LNHNV and YYDKDF (reference sequence). This CDR3 is 18 amino acids long. J gave up 0 bases and V 3 bases, and 7 bases lay outside the gene matches. This chain's CDR3 is CATSSRTGSLSGANVLTF. DNA for the CDR3: TGTGCCACCAGCAGCCGGACAGGGTCTCTCTCTGGGGCCAACGTCCTGACTTTC.

This clonotype was observed many times. The V gene is TRBV5-1, the J gene TRBJ1-1, with TRBD1 identical over 7 bases. This CDR3 has 14 amino acids. J lost 1 base, V lost 3 bases, and 3 bases had no gene match. Germline assignment: CDR1 SGHRS and CDR2 YFSETQ. The CDR3, as DNA: TGCGCCAGCAGCTCCCGACAGGGGAACACTGAAGCTTTCTTT. It specifies CASSSRQGNTEAFF.

To note about this clonotype: This clone may be a read error of a much larger clone one base away. The gene calls are TRBV27 and TRBJ1-1; D is uncertain. The germline CDR1 and CDR2 sequences are MNHEY and SMNVEV (reference sequence). This CDR3 contains 12 residues. The V end was cut by 5 bases, the J end by 1 base, with 5 bases between. The CDR3 spells CASSNGNTEAFF. For the CDR3, the DNA is TGTGCCAGCAGTAACGGGAACACTGAAGCTTTCTTT.

The chain combines TRBV7-2 with TRBJ2-1; TRBD1 or TRBD2 may be the D gene (6 bases each). Between the trimmed V and J ends, which lost 5 bases and 9 bases, there was a span of 23 bases. The CDR3 has 16 residues. CDR1 is SGHTA, CDR2 FQGNSA, per germline. The CDR3: CASSLSGAFLRGEQFF. The CDR3 DNA follows: TGTGCCAGCAGCCTTTCGGGGGCTTTTCTTAGGGGTGAGCAGTTCTTC.

DNA for the CDR3: TGTGCCAGCACCCTCCGGGGGGGCACAGATACGCAGTATTTT. Amino acid sequence: CASTLRGGTDTQYF. This chain connects TRBV7-9 to TRBJ2-3, with TRBD2 matching over 7 bases. Germline V gives CDR1 SEHNR, CDR2 FQNEAQ (reference sequence). The CDR3 contains 14 residues. Trimming cost V 7 bases and J 1 base; bases outside gene matches: 5.

This clonotype has a handful of counts. This chain connects TRBV12-3 or TRBV12-4 to TRBJ2-7, with D possibly TRBD2 on 5 matching bases. V was shortened by 2 bases and J by 2 bases, with 10 bases between the two germline ends. The CDR3 is made up of 14 amino acids. The CDR3 protein is CASSLRRETYEQYF. The CDR3 nucleotides read TGTGCCAGCAGTTTACGACGGGAAACCTACGAGCAGTACTTC.

This rearrangement joins TRBV20-1 to TRBJ2-1; D not certain. This CDR3 contains 13 residues. Germline lookup yields CDR1 DFQATT and CDR2 SNEGSKA (reference sequence). Between the trimmed V and J ends, which lost 3 bases and 6 bases, there was a span of 12 bases. Written as DNA, the CDR3 is TGCAGTGCTAGGGCCGAAGCCTCCAATGAGCAGTTCTTC. Translation: CSARAEASNEQFF.

In its sample, this clonotype was seen a few times. CDR3 DNA: TGCGCCAGCAGCCAAGATGTCGGACAGCTACTGAACACTGAAGCTTTCTTT. It codes for CASSQDVGQLLNTEAFF. The chain links TRBV4-3 to TRBJ1-1; perhaps TRBD1 as D (6 bases). CDR1 and CDR2 (germline): LGHNA, YSLEER. This CDR3 is built from 17 residues. The V and J ends lost 0 bases and 0 bases respectively, with 14 bases between them.

This clonotype was recorded a few times. This chain links TRBV10-1 with TRBJ2-3; TRBD2 agrees at 14 bases. Germline assignment: CDR1 WNHNN and CDR2 SYGVQD (reference sequence). The CDR3 is made up of 15 amino acids. V lost 6 bases to trimming and J lost 5 bases; unmatched junction nucleotides: 4. The CDR3 region is CASSGGLAGGDTQYF. DNA for the CDR3: TGCGCCAGCAGCGGTGGACTAGCGGGGGGAGATACGCAGTATTTT.

This clonotype was seen repeatedly, ten times or more. This chain uses TRBV7-2 with TRBJ2-5; 10 bases match TRBD2. Germline assignment: CDR1 SGHTA and CDR2 FQGNSA. The CDR3 is made up of 15 amino acids. J was trimmed by 2 bases and V by 5 bases; bases with no gene match: 5. DNA for the CDR3: TGTGCCAGCAGCGCTACTAGCGGGGTTCAAGAGACCCAGTACTTC. Translating gives CASSATSGVQETQYF.

The J gene is TRBJ1-6, the V gene TRBV27; D might be TRBD1 (5 bases). Trimming took off 2 bases at V and 9 bases at J, with 17 bases between the two ends. CDR1 is MNHEY, CDR2 SMNVEV, per germline (reference sequence). This CDR3 has 16 residues. CDR3 sequence reads: CASSLRGVIRSSPLHF. Written as DNA, the CDR3 is TGTGCCAGCAGTTTACGGGGGGTGATTCGCAGTTCACCCCTCCACTTT.

There are a few counts of this clonotype. The rearrangement uses TRBV20-1 and TRBJ1-3; D ambiguous. This CDR3 region has 15 residues. Trimming pared 3 bases from V and 0 bases from J, leaving 12 bases between. CDR1 DFQATT and CDR2 SNEGSKA come from the germline V gene (reference sequence). The CDR3 sequence is CSARVRGGSGNTIYF. The CDR3 bases are TGCAGTGCTAGGGTCCGGGGAGGCTCTGGAAACACCATATATTTT.